This T cell receptor (beta chain) was recorded in a study of blood T cells in healthy people across ages. The CDR3 is made up of 15 amino acids. V was shortened by 0 bases and J by 0 bases, with 12 bases between the two germline ends. Germline assignment: CDR1 DFQATT and CDR2 SNEGSKA (reference sequence). It was with a sample-barcoded 5' primer and a J-beta primer mix that a second PCR of roughly 7 to 12 cycles was run. MiXCR was run by TCRdb on the 5' RACE reads, yielding one entry per CDR3 protein. Counted here are under 2 million distinct CDR3 sequences, roughly 32% occurring once; the ten biggest clones make up approximately 10%.

The TCR comes from a woman between 25 and 40 years old in good health. The chain employs TRBV20-1 and TRBJ2-7; the D call may be TRBD1 or TRBD2 (6 bases each). Input material: blood. The CDR3, as DNA: TGCAGTGCTAGAGAGCGGAGGGGGTACTCCTACGAGCAGTACTTC. This sequence encodes CSARERRGYSYEQYF.